This entry lists 8 T cell receptor beta chains sequenced from one sample in a study of T cell changes during pregnancy in multiple sclerosis. TCRdb's table, derived via immunoSEQ multiplex PCR, lists solely in-frame clones and lacks some. The data hold 60,000 to 70,000 clones, with roughly 89% observed a single time. The specimen comprised peripheral blood, sampled after pregnancy. These receptors were collected from a female donor in good health, enrolled as a control in a pregnancy study.

The genes are TRBV19 and TRBJ2-3; D unclear. V was pared by 0 bases and J by 1 base, with 14 bases between. This CDR3 is 17 amino acids long. CDR1 and CDR2 from the germline V gene are LNHDA and SQIVND (reference sequence). Here the CDR3 reads CASSIDQDKFGTDTQYF. The CDR3 DNA is TGTGCCAGTAGTATAGATCAGGATAAGTTCGGCACAGATACGCAGTATTTT.

DNA of the CDR3: TGTGCCAGCCGTTCCTCGGGGTTCGGCCTAACCAGCTCTGGGGCCAACGTCCTGACTTTC. It is translated as CASRSSGFGLTSSGANVLTF. The rearrangement links TRBV27 to TRBJ2-6; possibly TRBD2 for D (5 bases). This CDR3 region has 20 residues. V gave up 8 bases and J gave up 0 bases, with 26 bases separating them. Germline-derived CDR1 and CDR2 are MNHEY and SMNVEV (reference sequence).

V is TRBV7-2 and J is TRBJ1-2; a possible D gene is TRBD1 (5 bases). CDR1 SGHTA and CDR2 FQGNSA come from the germline V gene. Trimming removed 3 bases at V and 1 base at J, with 12 bases between. This CDR3 contains 15 residues. The CDR3 nucleotides are TGTGCCAGCAGCTTCGGCAGGGCCCGTAACTATGGCTACACCTTC. Translation gives CASSFGRARNYGYTF.

The chain employs TRBV25-1 and TRBJ2-3; 12 bases align to TRBD2. The germline gives CDR1 MGHDK, CDR2 SYGVNS. V lost 6 bases, J lost 1 base, and 5 bases stayed unmatched. The CDR3 covers 16 residues. The CDR3 loop is CASRSRTSGGTDTQYF. The DNA of the CDR3 is TGTGCCAGCAGGAGCCGGACTAGCGGGGGCACAGATACGCAGTATTTT.

This chain connects TRBV5-8 to TRBJ1-1; unclear D gene. Germline V gives CDR1 SGHTS, CDR2 YDEGEE. CDR3 length: 14 amino acids. Trimming took 0 bases from V and 0 from J, leaving 6 bases between them. The CDR3: CASSLGAVNTEAFF. Here the CDR3 DNA reads TGTGCCAGCAGCTTGGGAGCCGTGAACACTGAAGCTTTCTTT.

The chain is built from TRBV6-5 and TRBJ1-2; the match to TRBD1 covers 7 bases. The CDR3 has 13 residues. With 5 bases clipped from V and 8 bases from J, the junction kept 8 bases outside the gene matches. CDR1 MNHEY and CDR2 SVGAGI come from the germline V gene. In DNA form, the CDR3 reads TGTGCCAGCAGTCCGCCTTACAGGGGAGGCTACACCTTC. Translation gives CASSPPYRGGYTF.

This chain joins TRBV9 and TRBJ2-3; the match to TRBD2 covers 9 bases. Germline V gene sequence: CDR1 SGDLS, CDR2 YYNGEE. The junction had 3 bases not matched to a gene; V was cut back by 0 bases and J by 4 bases. The CDR3 spans 15 residues. CDR3: CASSVARGGSDTQYF. The CDR3 DNA follows: TGTGCCAGCAGCGTAGCGCGGGGGGGCTCAGATACGCAGTATTTT. The variable domain in full, completed from reference TRBV9 and TRBJ2-3, reads DSGVTQTPKHLITATGQRVTLRCSPRSGDLSVYWYQQSLDQGLQFLIQYYNGEERAKGNILERFSAQQFPDLHSELNLSSLELGDSALYFCASSVARGGSDTQYFGPGTRLTVL.

The CDR3 nucleotides are TGTGCCAGCAGCCCCGCGGGCCGCTTAAACTATGGCTACACCTTC. Its translation is CASSPAGRLNYGYTF. The chain carries TRBV9 and TRBJ1-2; no reliable D call. The V gene's germline CDR1 is SGDLS and CDR2 YYNGEE. CDR3 size: 15 residues. Trimming took off 4 bases at V and 2 bases at J, with 15 bases between the two ends. The complete variable domain, with remaining parts taken from reference TRBV9 and TRBJ1-2, reads DSGVTQTPKHLITATGQRVTLRCSPRSGDLSVYWYQQSLDQGLQFLIQYYNGEERAKGNILERFSAQQFPDLHSELNLSSLELGDSALYFCASSPAGRLNYGYTFGSGTRLTVV.